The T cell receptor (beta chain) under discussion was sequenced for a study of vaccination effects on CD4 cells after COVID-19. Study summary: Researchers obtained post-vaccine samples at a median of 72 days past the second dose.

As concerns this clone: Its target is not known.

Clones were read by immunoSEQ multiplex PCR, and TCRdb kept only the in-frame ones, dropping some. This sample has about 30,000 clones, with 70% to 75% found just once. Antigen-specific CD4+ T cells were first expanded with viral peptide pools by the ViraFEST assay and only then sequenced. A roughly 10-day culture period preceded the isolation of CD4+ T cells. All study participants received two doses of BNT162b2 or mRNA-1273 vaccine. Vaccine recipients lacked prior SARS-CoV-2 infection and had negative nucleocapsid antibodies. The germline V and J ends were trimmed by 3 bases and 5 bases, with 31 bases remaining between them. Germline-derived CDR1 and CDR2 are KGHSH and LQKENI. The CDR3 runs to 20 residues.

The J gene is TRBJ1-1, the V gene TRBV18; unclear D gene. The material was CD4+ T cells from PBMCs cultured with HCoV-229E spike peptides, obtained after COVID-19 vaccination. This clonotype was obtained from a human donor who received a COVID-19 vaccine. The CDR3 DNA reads TGTGCCAGCTCACCTCTAGGGCGCGGGAGCTCCCCGCGCGGGAGTACTGAAGCTTTCTTT. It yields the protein CASSPLGRGSSPRGSTEAFF.